The sequence of this TCR beta chain was determined in a study of T cell repertoires in cytomegalovirus infection. Study-level results: It was HLA-C-restricted CMV-specific TCR beta clonotypes that dominated the response ex vivo.

With regard to this clonotype: Its antigen is currently unknown.

MiXCR, run by TCRdb on the reads, gives a single entry per CDR3 protein. The sample has approximately 310,000 distinct CDR3 sequences, approximately 25% seen once; the top ten hold roughly 14%. This CDR3 is 21 amino acids long. Looked up from germline, CDR1 is LGHNA and CDR2 is YSLEER. Trimming at V came to 1 base and at J to 4 bases, leaving 15 bases not matched to a gene. The source of this sequence is a human donor in good health (CMV status not recorded). Some clones in this sample may be carry-over from other donors' samples. This chain connects TRBV4-3 to TRBJ2-1; 14 bases align to TRBD2. The material sequenced was cultured PBMCs, taken from culture after CMV antigen stimulation. CDR3 in amino acids: CASSQVGIGTSGRLRYNEQFF. As DNA, the CDR3 is TGCGCCAGCAGCCAAGTCGGAATTGGGACTAGCGGGAGATTGAGGTACAATGAGCAGTTCTTC.